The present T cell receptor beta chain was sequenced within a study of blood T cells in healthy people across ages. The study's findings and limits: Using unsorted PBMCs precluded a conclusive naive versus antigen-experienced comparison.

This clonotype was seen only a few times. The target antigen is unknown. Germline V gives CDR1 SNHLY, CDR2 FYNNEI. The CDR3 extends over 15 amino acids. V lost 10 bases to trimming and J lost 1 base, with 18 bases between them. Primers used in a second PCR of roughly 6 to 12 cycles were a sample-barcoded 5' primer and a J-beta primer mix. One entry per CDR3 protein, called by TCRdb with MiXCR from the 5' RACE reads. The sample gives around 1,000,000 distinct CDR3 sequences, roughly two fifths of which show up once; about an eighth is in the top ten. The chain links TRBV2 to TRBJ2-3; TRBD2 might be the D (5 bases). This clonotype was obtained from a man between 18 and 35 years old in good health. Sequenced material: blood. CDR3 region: CATHRTDSRTDTQYF. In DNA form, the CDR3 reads TGTGCCACCCACCGGACTGACTCTCGCACAGATACGCAGTATTTT.